One and the same sample provided the 21 T cell receptor beta chains below, sequenced in a study of blood T cell repertoires in COVID-19 (dated by TCRdb to 2018 to 2020). The library relied on the immunoSEQ multiplex PCR assay. In TCRdb, the immuneACCESS table is reduced to in-frame sequences with V and J assigned. These tables do not hold every clone; where another copy was compared, an unresolved V gene accounts for under half, and the others remain unexplained. Here the sample has 340,000 or so clones; around 83% occur a single time. Together, the top ten hold under 3% of the sample. Sequenced sample: peripheral blood. The receptor set was obtained from a man under 40 with active or convalescent COVID-19.

V gene TRBV7-9 combines with J gene TRBJ2-3, with 9 bases identical to TRBD2. The CDR3 length is 16 residues. Germline lookup yields CDR1 SEHNR and CDR2 FQNEAQ (reference sequence). J gave up 3 bases and V 5 bases, and 9 bases lay outside the gene matches. The CDR3 loop is CASSPYSGSLTDTQYF. In DNA, the CDR3 is TGTGCCAGCAGCCCCTATAGCGGGAGTTTGACAGATACGCAGTATTTT.

V gene TRBV28 combines with J gene TRBJ1-2; 9 bases line up with TRBD1. V lost 4 bases and J lost 7; bases outside the gene matches: 16. CDR1 is MDHEN and CDR2 is SYDVKM in the germline V gene. The CDR3 has 17 residues. The CDR3: CASSSPGLPGTGTGYTF. The CDR3 coding sequence is TGTGCCAGCAGTTCGCCCGGCCTTCCAGGGACAGGGACTGGCTACACCTTC.

About this clone: Other DNA sequences in the same sample also yield this CDR3. The rearrangement uses TRBV4-3 and TRBJ2-3; 12 bases are a match to TRBD2. The CDR3 is 17 residues long. CDR1 and CDR2 from the germline V gene are LGHNA and YSLEER. Unmatched junction bases numbered 7, after V lost 0 bases and J lost 6 bases. CDR3 sequence: CASSQDPPSGGADTQYF. The CDR3 DNA is TGCGCCAGCAGCCAAGATCCGCCTAGCGGGGGGGCGGATACGCAGTATTTT.

The chain joins TRBV5-5 to TRBJ2-1, with D uncertain. Germline loops: CDR1 SGHKS, CDR2 YYEKEE (reference sequence). The CDR3 loop spans 17 amino acids. The V end was cut by 3 bases, the J end by 8 bases, with 24 bases between. Here the CDR3 DNA reads TGTGCCAGCAGCTCCCAGTCTTATCGCCCCAGTCCCGATGAGCAGTTCTTC. This sequence encodes CASSSQSYRPSPDEQFF.

This chain links TRBV2 with TRBJ2-6; D gene unclear. Trimming removed 7 bases from V and 3 bases from J, with 7 bases in between. CDR3 length: 13 residues. Per the germline V gene, CDR1 is SNHLY and CDR2 is FYNNEI. CDR3 residues: CASTSRGANVLTF. The DNA for the CDR3 is TGTGCCAGCACCTCCCGTGGGGCCAACGTCCTGACTTTC.

The genes are TRBV5-1 and TRBJ2-7; TRBD1 is a possible D gene (6 bases). Germline values: CDR1 SGHRS, CDR2 YFSETQ. V was cut by 1 base and J by 4 bases, with 12 bases left in between. CDR3 size: 14 residues. CDR3 DNA: TGCGCCAGCAGCTTGTCCCCAGGGGCTTACGAGCAGTACTTC. Its protein product is CASSLSPGAYEQYF.

This rearrangement joins TRBV11-3 to TRBJ1-2; 12 bases align to TRBD1. With V trimmed by 5 bases and J by 4 bases, 8 bases remained unmatched. Germline CDR1 and CDR2: SGHNT and YENEEA. The length of the CDR3 is 16 residues. DNA for the CDR3: TGTGCCAGCAGCGAGAGGGGACAGGGGGCATTCTATGGCTACACCTTC. It is translated as CASSERGQGAFYGYTF.

As for this clone: One end of the junction does not line up with germline, which may come from a read error. The chain uses TRBV7-2 and TRBJ2-7; TRBD1 matches at 7 bases. This CDR3 is built from 18 residues. Germline V CDR1 and CDR2: SGHTA, FQGNSA. DNA for the CDR3: TGTGCCAGCAGCCCCGTGATCGGGGAGACAGGGTTATCCTTCGAGCAGTACTTC. Its protein is CASSPVIGETGLSFEQYF.

This clone was observed once. The DNA for the CDR3 is TGTGCCAGCAGCTATGGGACAGAGGGGACGGAAGCTTTCTTT. It translates to CASSYGTEGTEAFF. The chain is built from TRBV9 and TRBJ1-1, with 7 bases identical to TRBD1. Germline V gene data show CDR1 as SGDLS and CDR2 as YYNGEE. V lost 4 bases and J lost 8; bases outside the gene matches: 11. The CDR3 totals 14 residues.

The genes are TRBV3-1 (or the pseudogene TRBV3-2) and TRBJ1-5; 8 bases line up with TRBD1. CDR3 size: 16 residues. The V gene end was trimmed by 4 bases and the J gene end by 2 bases; junction bases not matched to a gene: 7. Germline CDR1 LGHDT, CDR2 YNNKEL (reference sequence). CDR3 nucleotides: TGTGCCAGCAGCCCTCGGACAGGGCAGGGCAATCAGCCCCAGCATTTT. Translated: CASSPRTGQGNQPQHF.

J is TRBJ1-1 and V is TRBV27; weak D call: TRBD1 (5 bases). CDR3 size: 14 residues. Germline CDR1 and CDR2: MNHEY and SMNVEV (reference sequence). Trimming removed 7 bases from V and 1 base from J, with 13 bases in between. The DNA for the CDR3 is TGTGCCAGCACCATAGGGAGGGGGAACACTGAAGCTTTCTTT. Its protein product is CASTIGRGNTEAFF.

The chain uses TRBV14 and TRBJ2-3; 9 bases match TRBD2. This CDR3 region has 16 residues. The trim removed 1 base at V and 0 bases at J, leaving 2 bases unmatched. From germline, CDR1 is SGHDN and CDR2 FVKESK. The DNA of the CDR3 is TGTGCCAGCAGCCAAGGGACTAGCGTTAGCACAGATACGCAGTATTTT. Translation: CASSQGTSVSTDTQYF.

This chain connects TRBV19 to TRBJ2-1, with TRBD1 as a possible D gene (6 bases). CDR3 size: 13 residues. Trimming pared 7 bases from V and 7 bases from J, leaving 14 bases between. Per germline, CDR1 LNHDA and CDR2 SQIVND (reference sequence). The CDR3 DNA is TGTGCCAGTAACAGGGCGTTGGGGAATGAGCAGTTCTTC. This sequence encodes CASNRALGNEQFF. The complete variable domain, with remaining parts taken from reference TRBV19 and TRBJ2-1, reads DGGITQSPKYLFRKEGQNVTLSCEQNLNHDAMYWYRQDPGQGLRLIYYSQIVNDFQKGDIAEGYSVSREKKESFPLTVTSAQKNPTAFYLCASNRALGNEQFFGPGTRLTVL.

In this sample, this clone turned up a few times. The chain combines TRBV6-6 with TRBJ1-6, with a tentative D call TRBD1 (5 bases). Looked up from germline, CDR1 is MNHNY and CDR2 is SVGAGI (reference sequence). V dropped 7 bases and J dropped 5 bases, with 12 bases sitting between them. The CDR3 is made up of 14 amino acids. This CDR3 reads CASKGALDNSPLHF. As DNA, the CDR3 is TGTGCCAGCAAAGGGGCGCTTGATAATTCACCCCTCCACTTT.

The chain is built from TRBV28 and TRBJ1-2, with D perhaps TRBD1 (5 bases). The V and J ends lost 8 bases and 2 bases respectively, with 15 bases between them. Germline values: CDR1 MDHEN, CDR2 SYDVKM. The CDR3 covers 14 residues. This chain's CDR3 is CASDPQGKNYGYTF. DNA of the CDR3: TGTGCCAGCGATCCTCAGGGAAAGAACTATGGCTACACCTTC.

The V call is TRBV27, the J call TRBJ2-1; tentative D call: TRBD1 (6 bases). The CDR3 consists of 15 residues. CDR1 MNHEY and CDR2 SMNVEV come from the germline V gene (reference sequence). Between the trimmed V and J ends, which lost 8 bases and 4 bases, there was a span of 18 bases. The DNA for the CDR3 is TGTGCCAGCGGGGTAAGGGGACATAAATACAATGAGCAGTTCTTC. Its translation: CASGVRGHKYNEQFF.

The V gene is TRBV10-1, the J gene TRBJ1-1; tentative D call: TRBD1 (6 bases). V was trimmed by 3 bases and J by 11 bases, leaving 13 bases between them. The CDR3 contains 12 residues. Germline V lookup: CDR1 WNHNN, CDR2 SYGVQD (reference sequence). This chain's CDR3 is CASSDWGLGAFF. Here the CDR3 DNA reads TGCGCCAGCAGTGATTGGGGGCTAGGGGCTTTCTTT.

The chain joins TRBV25-1 to TRBJ1-1, with D unclear. Germline CDR1 and CDR2: MGHDK and SYGVNS. V was shortened by 3 bases and J by 9 bases, with 8 bases between the two germline ends. The CDR3 consists of 11 residues. The CDR3 loop is CASSEAQQAFF. The CDR3 DNA reads as TGTGCCAGCAGTGAGGCACAGCAAGCTTTCTTT.

This sequence joins TRBV9 and TRBJ1-2; D is undetermined. V dropped 0 bases and J dropped 5 bases, with 5 bases sitting between them. CDR3 length: 12 residues. The germline gives CDR1 SGDLS, CDR2 YYNGEE. CDR3 protein: CASSVGQYGYTF. CDR3 DNA sequence: TGTGCCAGCAGCGTAGGGCAATATGGCTACACCTTC.

The V call is TRBV6-2 or TRBV6-3, the J call TRBJ2-3; D remains unclear. Germline values: CDR1 MNHEY, CDR2 SVGEGT. This CDR3 is 14 amino acids long. V gave up 0 bases and J gave up 2 bases, with 6 bases separating them. The CDR3 loop is CASSYSGHTDTQYF. The CDR3 DNA reads TGTGCCAGCAGTTACTCTGGCCACACAGATACGCAGTATTTT.

This clone came up a few times. The rearrangement links TRBV14 to TRBJ1-6, with unresolved D. The V end lost 0 bases, the J end lost 14 bases, and 14 bases lay between the germline ends. CDR3 size: 14 residues. Germline V lookup: CDR1 SGHDN, CDR2 FVKESK. The CDR3 nucleotides are TGTGCCAGCAGCCAAGAGTCGCAGGCAAAGACCCTCCACTTT. Amino acid sequence: CASSQESQAKTLHF.